Following are 28 T cell receptor beta chains from one sample sequenced in a study of cytomegalovirus exposure and HLA in healthy donors. Measured with immunoSEQ multiplex PCR; TCRdb has only the in-frame clones, and not every one. The sample includes 150,000 or so clones, roughly 87% of them seen just once. Material: PBMCs. These receptors were taken from a woman aged 18-29 years in good health and CMV-seropositive.

The V and J genes are TRBV19 and TRBJ1-1, with a possible D match to TRBD1 (5 bases). The CDR3 spans 13 residues. Germline CDR1 and CDR2: LNHDA and SQIVND (reference sequence). Trimming cost V 6 bases and J 5 bases, with 13 bases left between them. CDR3: CASRAGSWTEAFF. The CDR3 DNA sequence: TGTGCCAGTAGGGCAGGGTCTTGGACTGAAGCTTTCTTT.

The V gene is TRBV19, the J gene TRBJ2-1; D gene unclear. V was cut by 8 bases and J by 7 bases, with 9 bases left in between. The germline V gene has CDR1 LNHDA and CDR2 SQIVND (reference sequence). The CDR3 runs to 11 residues. The CDR3 loop reads CASQEGNEQFF. The CDR3 DNA is TGTGCCAGTCAGGAAGGAAATGAGCAGTTCTTC.

The V and J genes are TRBV27 and TRBJ1-1, with D possibly TRBD1 on 6 matching bases. This CDR3 is built from 14 residues. The V and J ends lost 3 bases and 0 bases respectively, with 8 bases between them. Germline V lookup: CDR1 MNHEY, CDR2 SMNVEV (reference sequence). In DNA, the CDR3 is TGTGCCAGCAGTTTGGGGGCAATGAACACTGAAGCTTTCTTT. Protein product: CASSLGAMNTEAFF.

The CDR3 bases are TGTGCCAGCAGCCAACCCTCGGGACAGGCTCGTTCCACAGATACGCAGTATTTT. As protein: CASSQPSGQARSTDTQYF. The chain uses TRBV4-2 and TRBJ2-3; 8 nucleotides align to TRBD1. V gave up 2 bases and J gave up 2 bases; unmatched junction bases: 12. CDR1 is LGHNA, CDR2 YNFKEQ, per germline. CDR3 length equals 18 residues.

The J gene is TRBJ2-7, the V gene TRBV2; weak D call: TRBD1 (6 bases). V dropped 6 bases and J dropped 3 bases, with 15 bases sitting between them. This CDR3 has 14 amino acids. Per the germline V gene, CDR1 is SNHLY and CDR2 is FYNNEI. As DNA, the CDR3 is TGTGCCAGCAGAAAGGCAGGGGACGGCTACGAGCAGTACTTC. This gives the protein CASRKAGDGYEQYF.

The rearrangement links TRBV5-1 to TRBJ2-5; the D gene is possibly TRBD2 (5 bases). This CDR3 contains 14 residues. V was clipped by 4 bases and J by 1 base, with 11 bases between them. Germline lookup yields CDR1 SGHRS and CDR2 YFSETQ. CDR3 sequence: CASSAGVSQETQYF. The DNA for the CDR3 is TGCGCCAGCAGCGCCGGGGTCTCCCAAGAGACCCAGTACTTC.

The V gene is TRBV4-3, the J gene TRBJ2-2, with D tentatively TRBD2 (5 bases). Germline V gene data show CDR1 as LGHNA and CDR2 as YSLEER. V was cut by 1 base and J by 9 bases, with 12 bases left in between. The CDR3 runs to 14 residues. The CDR3, as DNA: TGCGCCAGCAGCCAAGGGGGAGAGCGCCGGGAGCTGTTTTTT. Translation: CASSQGGERRELFF.

This chain joins TRBV9 and TRBJ2-1, with 9 positions matching TRBD2. The CDR3 has 17 residues. The V and J ends lost 0 bases and 9 bases, in that order; junction bases with no gene match: 13. CDR1 and CDR2 (germline): SGDLS, YYNGEE. This CDR3 is CASSVAALAGSVGEQFF. DNA for the CDR3: TGTGCCAGCAGCGTAGCAGCCCTAGCGGGGTCCGTGGGTGAGCAGTTCTTC.

This chain joins TRBV11-1 and TRBJ2-3; 9 bases match TRBD2. With V trimmed by 3 bases and J by 0 bases, 13 bases remained unmatched. The CDR3 is 19 amino acids. Per germline, CDR1 SGHAT and CDR2 FQDESV (reference sequence). In DNA form, the CDR3 reads TGTGCCAGCAGCTTCCGACTAGCGGACATTAACACTAGCACAGATACGCAGTATTTT. Translated, it gives CASSFRLADINTSTDTQYF.

This chain connects TRBV4-1 to TRBJ2-2, with D tentatively TRBD1 (6 bases). CDR3 size: 15 residues. V lost 6 bases and J 0 bases, leaving 11 bases between the germline ends. Germline-derived CDR1 and CDR2 are MGHRA and YSYEKL. DNA of the CDR3: TGCGCCAGCAGTACAGGGAACGCGAACACCGGGGAGCTGTTTTTT. Protein sequence: CASSTGNANTGELFF.

CDR3 DNA sequence: TGTGCCAGCAGCTTATTTCGGGGGACTTCCTACAATGAGCAGTTCTTC. Its translation is CASSLFRGTSYNEQFF. The V gene is TRBV7-9, the J gene TRBJ2-1; the D gene is possibly TRBD2 (6 bases). CDR1 SEHNR and CDR2 FQNEAQ come from the germline V gene (reference sequence). The CDR3 has 16 residues. Trimming cost V 2 bases and J 1 base, with 12 bases left between them.

The J gene is TRBJ1-1, the V gene TRBV30; D possibly corresponds to TRBD1 (6 bases). Germline CDR1 GTSNPN, CDR2 SVGIG (reference sequence). The CDR3 spans 13 residues. V shed 1 base and J shed 7 bases, with 13 bases lying between them. This CDR3 reads CAWSGGGKGEAFF. The CDR3 bases are TGTGCCTGGAGTGGGGGGGGCAAGGGTGAAGCTTTCTTT.

V is TRBV2 and J is TRBJ1-5; D remains ambiguous. Germline V gene lookup returns CDR1 SNHLY and CDR2 FYNNEI. This CDR3 is 15 amino acids long. Trimming pared 3 bases from V and 0 bases from J, leaving 9 bases between. The CDR3 loop is CASSDNSYSNQPQHF. For the CDR3, the DNA is TGTGCCAGCAGTGATAACAGCTATAGCAATCAGCCCCAGCATTTT.

J is TRBJ1-3 and V is TRBV2, with D unresolved. The CDR3 length is 15 residues. Trimming pared 4 bases from V and 3 bases from J, leaving 13 bases between. Looked up from germline, CDR1 is SNHLY and CDR2 is FYNNEI. The chain's CDR3 is CASSVGGPGGNTIYF. The CDR3 region has the DNA TGTGCCAGCAGTGTGGGAGGTCCCGGTGGAAACACCATATATTTT.

This clone appeared once. The CDR3 loop reads CASSSKLQDPATNYGYTF. The CDR3 coding sequence is TGTGCCAGCAGCTCGAAATTACAGGACCCCGCAACGAACTATGGCTACACCTTC. The chain is built from TRBV7-9 and TRBJ1-2, with D possibly TRBD1 on 5 matching bases. V gave up 4 bases and J gave up 2 bases, with 23 bases separating them. Per the germline V gene, CDR1 is SEHNR and CDR2 is FQNEAQ (reference sequence). This CDR3 contains 18 residues. The complete variable domain, with remaining parts taken from reference TRBV7-9 and TRBJ1-2, reads DTGVSQNPRHKITKRGQNVTFRCDPISEHNRLYWYRQTLGQGPEFLTYFQNEAQLEKSRLLSDRFSAERPKGSFSTLEIQRTEQGDSAMYLCASSSKLQDPATNYGYTFGSGTRLTVV.

The V call is TRBV5-1, the J call TRBJ2-7; maybe TRBD2 (6 bases). Per germline, CDR1 SGHRS and CDR2 YFSETQ. V lost 3 bases, J lost 3 bases, and 16 bases lay in between. CDR3 length: 15 amino acids. The CDR3 loop is CASSSVGTGNYEQYF. The CDR3 DNA is TGCGCCAGCAGCTCGGTTGGGACTGGGAACTACGAGCAGTACTTC. Together with reference TRBV5-1 and TRBJ2-7, the CDR3 gives the full variable domain: KAGVTQTPRYLIKTRGQQVTLSCSPISGHRSVSWYQQTPGQGLQFLFEYFSETQRNKGNFPGRFSGRQFSNSRSEMNVSTLELGDSALYLCASSSVGTGNYEQYFGPGTRLTVT.

The rearrangement uses TRBV5-1 and TRBJ2-7, with 7 bases identical to TRBD1. This CDR3 is 15 amino acids long. CDR1 SGHRS and CDR2 YFSETQ come from the germline V gene. V shed 2 bases, J shed 7 bases, and the junction held 12 bases outside the gene matches. CDR3 in amino acids: CASSFSIDRAQEQYF. CDR3 nucleotides: TGCGCCAGCAGCTTCTCTATAGACAGGGCACAAGAGCAGTACTTC.

V and J are TRBV27 and TRBJ2-7, with 7 bases lining up with TRBD2. Per germline, CDR1 MNHEY and CDR2 SMNVEV (reference sequence). V shed 8 bases, J shed 3 bases, and the junction held 10 bases outside the gene matches. The CDR3 runs 14 residues. CDR3 sequence (DNA): TGTGCCAGCTGCAGGGCGGGGGAAAGCTACGAGCAGTACTTC. Amino acids: CASCRAGESYEQYF.

The chain recombines TRBV11-2 with TRBJ2-3, with D perhaps matching TRBD1 (5 bases). The germline CDR1 and CDR2 sequences are SGHAT and FQNNGV. The V end lost 4 bases, the J end lost 3 bases, and 23 bases lay between the germline ends. The CDR3 consists of 18 residues. CDR3 loop: CASSSYLPGQDLTDTQYF. In DNA, the CDR3 is TGTGCCAGCAGCTCATACCTCCCAGGACAAGATTTAACAGATACGCAGTATTTT.

This chain connects TRBV29-1 to TRBJ2-7; a weak D match, TRBD1 (6 bases). CDR3 length: 11 amino acids. Germline V gene lookup returns CDR1 SQVTM and CDR2 ANQGSEA. V lost 5 bases and J 2 bases, leaving 7 bases between the germline ends. The DNA of the CDR3 is TGCAGCGTTACAGGGACCTACGAGCAGTACTTC. Protein product: CSVTGTYEQYF.

This chain joins TRBV25-1 and TRBJ2-1; D is ambiguous. Trimming took 5 bases from V and 8 from J, leaving 7 bases between them. The CDR3 length is 11 residues. Germline V CDR1 and CDR2: MGHDK, SYGVNS. CDR3 sequence reads: CASSPSYEQFF. CDR3 DNA: TGTGCCAGCAGTCCCTCCTATGAGCAGTTCTTC.

V and J are TRBV27 and TRBJ2-2; 7 nucleotides match TRBD1. The germline V gene encodes CDR1 MNHEY and CDR2 SMNVEV (reference sequence). Unmatched junction bases numbered 8, after V lost 9 bases and J lost 1 base. This CDR3 region has 15 residues. The CDR3 DNA follows: TGTGCCAGTAGAGGGACAGCTAGGAACACCGGGGAGCTGTTTTTT. Translation gives CASRGTARNTGELFF.

This clone has only one observation. The CDR3 region has the DNA TGTGCCTGGAGCTATTACAGAATGAACACTGAAGCTTTCTTT. Encoded protein: CAWSYYRMNTEAFF. The chain couples TRBV30 to TRBJ1-1; D is uncertain. V lost 3 bases and J lost 0, with 11 bases in between. CDR3 length: 14 amino acids. Per germline, CDR1 GTSNPN and CDR2 SVGIG (reference sequence).

The chain has TRBV5-1 and TRBJ2-5, with D hard to call. V was cut by 2 bases and J by 1 base, with 6 bases left in between. CDR3 length: 13 residues. Germline CDR1 is SGHRS and CDR2 is YFSETQ. CDR3 DNA: TGCGCCAGCAGCTTTCGAGCCCAAGAGACCCAGTACTTC. Translated, it gives CASSFRAQETQYF.

This chain uses TRBV7-9 with TRBJ1-2; 7 positions agree with TRBD1. This CDR3 contains 13 residues. From germline, CDR1 is SEHNR and CDR2 FQNEAQ (reference sequence). J was trimmed by 4 bases and V by 1 base; bases with no gene match: 0. The CDR3: CASSLGQGYGYTF. In nucleotides, the CDR3 is TGTGCCAGCAGCTTAGGACAGGGCTATGGCTACACCTTC. The entire variable domain, with the rest obtained from reference TRBV7-9 and TRBJ1-2, is as follows: DTGVSQNPRHKITKRGQNVTFRCDPISEHNRLYWYRQTLGQGPEFLTYFQNEAQLEKSRLLSDRFSAERPKGSFSTLEIQRTEQGDSAMYLCASSLGQGYGYTFGSGTRLTVV.

The chain couples TRBV2 to TRBJ2-7; D perhaps matches TRBD1 (7 bases). V was cut by 6 bases and J by 0 bases, with 12 bases left in between. Germline-derived CDR1 and CDR2 are SNHLY and FYNNEI. The CDR3 is 14 amino acids. For the CDR3, the DNA is TGTGCCAGCAGACGACAGGGAGGCTCCTACGAGCAGTACTTC. It specifies CASRRQGGSYEQYF.

This chain joins TRBV6-5 and TRBJ1-4; a weak D match, TRBD1 (6 bases). The CDR3 consists of 13 residues. With 0 bases removed from V and 8 bases from J, the gap between germline ends came to 7 bases. Germline CDR1 and CDR2: MNHEY and SVGAGI. The CDR3 protein is CASSYSTGEKLFF. DNA for the CDR3: TGTGCCAGCAGTTACTCGACAGGAGAAAAACTGTTTTTT.

The V and J genes are TRBV5-1 and TRBJ2-1, with 11 positions matching TRBD2. V was pared by 4 bases and J by 5 bases, with 11 bases of the junction left unmatched. Germline CDR1 is SGHRS and CDR2 is YFSETQ. CDR3 length: 17 residues. In DNA, the CDR3 is TGCGCCAGCAGCCTCTACCCCGGGACTAGCGGAAACAATGAGCAGTTCTTC. Residues: CASSLYPGTSGNNEQFF.